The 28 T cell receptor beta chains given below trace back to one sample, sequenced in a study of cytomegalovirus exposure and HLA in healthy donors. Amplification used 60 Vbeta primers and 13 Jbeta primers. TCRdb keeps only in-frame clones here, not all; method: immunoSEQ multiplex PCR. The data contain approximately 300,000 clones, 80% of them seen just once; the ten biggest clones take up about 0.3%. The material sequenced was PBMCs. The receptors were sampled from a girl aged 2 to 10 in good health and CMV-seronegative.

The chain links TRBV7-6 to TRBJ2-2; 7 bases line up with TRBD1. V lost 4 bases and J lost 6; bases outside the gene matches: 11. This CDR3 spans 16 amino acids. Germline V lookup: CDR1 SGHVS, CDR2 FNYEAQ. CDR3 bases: TGTGCCAGCAGCTCTCGACAGGGTTTAAGGGCCGGGGAGCTGTTTTTT. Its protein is CASSSRQGLRAGELFF.

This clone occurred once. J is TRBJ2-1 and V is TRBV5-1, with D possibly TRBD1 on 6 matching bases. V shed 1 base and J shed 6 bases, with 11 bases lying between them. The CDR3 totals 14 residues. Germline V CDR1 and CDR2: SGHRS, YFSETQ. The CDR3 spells CASSLNLGGNEQFF. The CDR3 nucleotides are TGCGCCAGCAGCTTGAATCTAGGGGGCAATGAGCAGTTCTTC.

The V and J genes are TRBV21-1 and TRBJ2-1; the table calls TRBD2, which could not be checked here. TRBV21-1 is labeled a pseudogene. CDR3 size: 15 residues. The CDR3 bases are TGTGCCAGCAGCACCACCAGGACTCTCTACAATGAGCAGTTCTTC. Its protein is CASSTTRTLYNEQFF.

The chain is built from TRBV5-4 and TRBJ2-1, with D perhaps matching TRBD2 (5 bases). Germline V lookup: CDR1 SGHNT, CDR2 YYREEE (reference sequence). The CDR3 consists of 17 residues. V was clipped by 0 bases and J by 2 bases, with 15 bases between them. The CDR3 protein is CASSLDPGVYTYNEQFF. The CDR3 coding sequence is TGTGCCAGCAGCTTGGACCCCGGGGTCTATACCTACAATGAGCAGTTCTTC.

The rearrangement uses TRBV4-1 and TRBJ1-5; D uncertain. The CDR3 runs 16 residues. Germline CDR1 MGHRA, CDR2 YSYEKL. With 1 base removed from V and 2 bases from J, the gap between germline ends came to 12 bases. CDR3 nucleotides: TGCGCCAGCAGCCAAGTACTCGATAGAGGCAATCAGCCCCAGCATTTT. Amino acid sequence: CASSQVLDRGNQPQHF.

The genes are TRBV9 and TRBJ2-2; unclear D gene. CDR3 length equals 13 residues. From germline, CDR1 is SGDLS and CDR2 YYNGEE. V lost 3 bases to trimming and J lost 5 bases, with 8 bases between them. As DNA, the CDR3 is TGTGCCAGCAGCGATACGAGGACCGGGGAGCTGTTTTTT. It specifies CASSDTRTGELFF.

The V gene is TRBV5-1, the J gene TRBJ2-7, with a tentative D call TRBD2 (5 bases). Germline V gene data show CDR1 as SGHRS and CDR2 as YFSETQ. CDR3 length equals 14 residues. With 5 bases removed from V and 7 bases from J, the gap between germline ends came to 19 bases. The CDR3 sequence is CASSRAESGGEQYF. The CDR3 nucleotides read TGCGCCAGCAGTAGGGCGGAATCGGGCGGGGAGCAGTACTTC.

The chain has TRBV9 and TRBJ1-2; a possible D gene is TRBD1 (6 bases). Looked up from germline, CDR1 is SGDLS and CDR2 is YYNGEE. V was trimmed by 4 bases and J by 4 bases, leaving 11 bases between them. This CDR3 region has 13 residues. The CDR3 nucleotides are TGTGCCAGCAGCTCCGGACAGACCTATGGCTACACCTTC. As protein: CASSSGQTYGYTF. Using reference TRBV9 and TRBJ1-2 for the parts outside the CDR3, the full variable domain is DSGVTQTPKHLITATGQRVTLRCSPRSGDLSVYWYQQSLDQGLQFLIQYYNGEERAKGNILERFSAQQFPDLHSELNLSSLELGDSALYFCASSSGQTYGYTFGSGTRLTVV.

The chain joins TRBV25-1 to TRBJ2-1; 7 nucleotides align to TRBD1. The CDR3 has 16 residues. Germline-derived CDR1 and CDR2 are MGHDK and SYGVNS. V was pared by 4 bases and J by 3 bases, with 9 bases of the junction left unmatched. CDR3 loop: CASSGFTGVNYNEQFF. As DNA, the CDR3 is TGTGCCAGCAGTGGCTTTACAGGGGTCAACTACAATGAGCAGTTCTTC. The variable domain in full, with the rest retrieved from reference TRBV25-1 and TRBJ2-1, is EADIYQTPRYLVIGTGKKITLECSQTMGHDKMYWYQQDPGMELHLIHYSYGVNSTEKGDLSSESTVSRIRTEHFPLTLESARPSHTSQYLCASSGFTGVNYNEQFFGPGTRLTVL.

The CDR3 reads CAISEGLAGPDTQYF. The DNA of the CDR3 is TGTGCCATCAGTGAGGGGCTAGCGGGCCCAGATACGCAGTATTTT. The chain uses TRBV10-3 and TRBJ2-3; 8 bases fit TRBD2. CDR1 and CDR2 from the germline V gene are ENHRY and SYGVKD. This CDR3 contains 15 residues. The V segment lost 2 bases and the J segment 4 bases; nucleotides outside the gene matches: 5.

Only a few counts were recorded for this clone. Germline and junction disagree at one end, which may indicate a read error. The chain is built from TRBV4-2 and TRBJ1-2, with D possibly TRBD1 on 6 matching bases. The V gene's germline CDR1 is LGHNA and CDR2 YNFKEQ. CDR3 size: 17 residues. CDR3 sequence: CASSTNLLGTRIYRYTF. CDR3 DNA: TGTGCCAGCAGCACCAACTTATTAGGGACAAGGATCTATCGCTACACCTTC.

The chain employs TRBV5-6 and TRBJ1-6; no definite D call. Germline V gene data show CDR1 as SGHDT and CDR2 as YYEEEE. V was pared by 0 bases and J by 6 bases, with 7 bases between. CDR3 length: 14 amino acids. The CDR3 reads CASSLGAGNSPLHF. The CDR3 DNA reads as TGTGCCAGCAGCTTGGGGGCTGGTAATTCACCCCTCCACTTT.

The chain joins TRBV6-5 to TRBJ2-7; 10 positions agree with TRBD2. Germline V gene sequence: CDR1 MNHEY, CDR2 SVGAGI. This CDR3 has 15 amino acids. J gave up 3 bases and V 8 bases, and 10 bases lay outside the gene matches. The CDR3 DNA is TGTGCCAGCGCGATAGCGGGGGGTCAATACTACGAGCAGTACTTC. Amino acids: CASAIAGGQYYEQYF.

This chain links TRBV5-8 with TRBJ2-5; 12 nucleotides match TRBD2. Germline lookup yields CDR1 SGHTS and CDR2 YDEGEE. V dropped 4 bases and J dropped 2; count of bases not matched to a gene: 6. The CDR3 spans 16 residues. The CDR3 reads CASSLSGTSGQETQYF. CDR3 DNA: TGTGCCAGCAGCCTCTCCGGGACTAGCGGGCAAGAGACCCAGTACTTC.

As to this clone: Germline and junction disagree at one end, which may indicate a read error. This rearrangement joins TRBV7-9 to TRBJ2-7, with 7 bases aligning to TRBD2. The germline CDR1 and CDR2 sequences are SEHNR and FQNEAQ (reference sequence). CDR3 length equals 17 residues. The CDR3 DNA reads TGTTCCAGCAGCTCCCAAGGTCGGCGGGAGCTTGCCTACGAGCAGTACTTC. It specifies CSSSSQGRRELAYEQYF.

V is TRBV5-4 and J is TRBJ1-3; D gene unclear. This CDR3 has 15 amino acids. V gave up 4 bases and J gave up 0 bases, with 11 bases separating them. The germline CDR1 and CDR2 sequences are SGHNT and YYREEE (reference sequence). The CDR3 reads CASSHDLGSGNTIYF. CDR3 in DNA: TGTGCCAGCAGCCATGACCTAGGCTCTGGAAACACCATATATTTT. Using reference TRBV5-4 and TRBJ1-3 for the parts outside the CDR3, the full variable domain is ETGVTQSPTHLIKTRGQQVTLRCSSQSGHNTVSWYQQALGQGPQFIFQYYREEENGRGNFPPRFSGLQFPNYSSELNVNALELDDSALYLCASSHDLGSGNTIYFGEGSWLTVV.

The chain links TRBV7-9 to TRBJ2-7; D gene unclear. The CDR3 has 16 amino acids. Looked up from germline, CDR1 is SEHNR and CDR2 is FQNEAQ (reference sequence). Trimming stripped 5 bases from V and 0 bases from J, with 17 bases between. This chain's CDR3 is CASSPALGLSSYEQYF. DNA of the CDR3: TGTGCCAGCAGCCCTGCGTTGGGCCTTAGCTCCTACGAGCAGTACTTC.

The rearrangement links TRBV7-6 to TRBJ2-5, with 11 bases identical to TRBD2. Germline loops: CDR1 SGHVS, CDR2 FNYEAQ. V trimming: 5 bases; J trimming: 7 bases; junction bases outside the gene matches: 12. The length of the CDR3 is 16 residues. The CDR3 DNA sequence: TGTGCCAGCAGCACCCTGGATAGCGGGGGGGGTGGGACCCAGTACTTC. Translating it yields CASSTLDSGGGGTQYF.

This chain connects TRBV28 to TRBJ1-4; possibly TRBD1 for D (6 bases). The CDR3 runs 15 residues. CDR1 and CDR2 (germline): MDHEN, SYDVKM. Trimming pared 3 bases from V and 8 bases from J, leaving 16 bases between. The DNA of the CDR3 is TGTGCCAGCAGTTTGGGGGGGCGGGGGGTCGAAAAACTGTTTTTT. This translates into CASSLGGRGVEKLFF.

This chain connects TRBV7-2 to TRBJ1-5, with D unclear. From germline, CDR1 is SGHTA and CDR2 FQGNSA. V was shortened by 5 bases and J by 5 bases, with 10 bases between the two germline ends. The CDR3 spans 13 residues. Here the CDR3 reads CASSPSKYQPQHF. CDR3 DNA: TGTGCCAGCAGCCCCTCTAAATATCAGCCCCAGCATTTT.

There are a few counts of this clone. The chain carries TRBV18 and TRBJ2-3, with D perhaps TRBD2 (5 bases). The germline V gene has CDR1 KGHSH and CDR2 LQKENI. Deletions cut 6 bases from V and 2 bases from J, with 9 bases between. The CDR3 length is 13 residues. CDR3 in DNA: TGTGCCAGCTCGGAGCGGCACACAGATACGCAGTATTTT. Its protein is CASSERHTDTQYF.

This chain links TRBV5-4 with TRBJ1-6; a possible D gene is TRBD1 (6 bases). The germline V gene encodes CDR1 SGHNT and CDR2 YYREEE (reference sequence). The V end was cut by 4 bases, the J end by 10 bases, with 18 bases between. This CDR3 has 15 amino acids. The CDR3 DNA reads TGTGCCAGCAGCCCCTTACAGGGTTTGCAGTCACCCCTCCACTTT. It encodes CASSPLQGLQSPLHF.

The CDR3 sequence is CASSVVEGLLTDTQYF. The DNA for the CDR3 is TGTGCCAGCAGCGTAGTAGAGGGCCTACTCACAGATACGCAGTATTTT. The chain combines TRBV9 with TRBJ2-3, with D tentatively TRBD2 (5 bases). Germline V gene lookup returns CDR1 SGDLS and CDR2 YYNGEE. This CDR3 is 16 amino acids long. Trimming removed 0 bases from V and 2 bases from J, with 13 bases in between.

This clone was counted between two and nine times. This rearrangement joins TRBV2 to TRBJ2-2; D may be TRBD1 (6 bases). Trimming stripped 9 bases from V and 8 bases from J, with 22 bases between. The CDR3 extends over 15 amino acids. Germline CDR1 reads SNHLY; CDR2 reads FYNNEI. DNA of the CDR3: TGTGCCAGGGGGGCCCCTTCGCGGCGTGGAGGGGAGCTGTTTTTT. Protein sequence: CARGAPSRRGGELFF. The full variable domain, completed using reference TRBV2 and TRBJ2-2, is EPEVTQTPSHQVTQMGQEVILRCVPISNHLYFYWYRQILGQKVEFLVSFYNNEISEKSEIFDDQFSVERPDGSNFTLKIRSTKLEDSAMYFCARGAPSRRGGELFFGEGSRLTVL.

In nucleotides, the CDR3 is TGTGCCAGCAGCCGAAACGTGGGACAGGGTAAAACTGAAGCTTTCTTT. This sequence encodes CASSRNVGQGKTEAFF. The chain joins TRBV11-2 to TRBJ1-1, with 9 bases matching TRBD1. Germline CDR1 is SGHAT and CDR2 is FQNNGV. The CDR3 runs to 16 residues. J gave up 5 bases and V 5 bases, and 12 bases lay outside the gene matches. Full variable domain (rest looked up from reference TRBV11-2 and TRBJ1-1): EAGVAQSPRYKIIEKRQSVAFWCNPISGHATLYWYQQILGQGPKLLIQFQNNGVVDDSQLPKDRFSAERLKGVDSTLKIQPAKLEDSAVYLCASSRNVGQGKTEAFFGQGTRLTVV.

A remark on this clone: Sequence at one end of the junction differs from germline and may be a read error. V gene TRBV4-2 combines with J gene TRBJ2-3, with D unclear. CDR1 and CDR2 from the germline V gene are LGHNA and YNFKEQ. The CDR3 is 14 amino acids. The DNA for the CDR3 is TGTGCCAGCAACCAAGCAGTCAGCACAGATACGCAGTATTTT. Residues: CASNQAVSTDTQYF.

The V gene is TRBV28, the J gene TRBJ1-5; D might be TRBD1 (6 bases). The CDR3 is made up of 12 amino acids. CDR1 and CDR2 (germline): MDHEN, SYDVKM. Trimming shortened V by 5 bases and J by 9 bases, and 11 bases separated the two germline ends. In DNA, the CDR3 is TGTGCCAGCAGTCCGACAGGCGCGCCCCAGCATTTT. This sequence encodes CASSPTGAPQHF.

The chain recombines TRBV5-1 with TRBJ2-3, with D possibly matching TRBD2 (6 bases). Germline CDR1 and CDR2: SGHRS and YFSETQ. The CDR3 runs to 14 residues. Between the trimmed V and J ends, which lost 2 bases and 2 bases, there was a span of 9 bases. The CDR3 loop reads CASSLGTPTDTQYF. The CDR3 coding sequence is TGCGCCAGCAGCTTAGGGACTCCCACAGATACGCAGTATTTT.